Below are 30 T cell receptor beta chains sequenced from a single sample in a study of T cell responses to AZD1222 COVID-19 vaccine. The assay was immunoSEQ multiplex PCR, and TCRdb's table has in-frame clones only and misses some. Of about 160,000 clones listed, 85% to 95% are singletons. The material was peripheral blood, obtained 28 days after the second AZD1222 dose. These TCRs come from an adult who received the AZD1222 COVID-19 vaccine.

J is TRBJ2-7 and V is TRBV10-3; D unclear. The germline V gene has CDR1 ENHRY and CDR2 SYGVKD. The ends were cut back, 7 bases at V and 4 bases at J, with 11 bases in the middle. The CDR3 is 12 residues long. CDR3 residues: CAIKAEGYEQYF. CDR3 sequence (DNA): TGTGCCATCAAAGCAGAAGGTTACGAGCAGTACTTC.

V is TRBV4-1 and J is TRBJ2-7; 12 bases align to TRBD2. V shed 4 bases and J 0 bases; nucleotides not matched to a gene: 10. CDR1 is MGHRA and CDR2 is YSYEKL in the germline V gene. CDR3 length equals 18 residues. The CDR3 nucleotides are TGCGCCAGCAGCCGGGGCCTAGCGGGAGGGCAGAGCTCCTACGAGCAGTACTTC. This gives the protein CASSRGLAGGQSSYEQYF.

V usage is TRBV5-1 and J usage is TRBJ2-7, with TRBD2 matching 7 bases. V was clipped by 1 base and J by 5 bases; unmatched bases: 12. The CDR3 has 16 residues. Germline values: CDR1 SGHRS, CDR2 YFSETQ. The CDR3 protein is CASSLRIGGRNHEQYF. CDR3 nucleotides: TGCGCCAGCAGCTTGAGGATTGGCGGGAGAAACCACGAGCAGTACTTC.

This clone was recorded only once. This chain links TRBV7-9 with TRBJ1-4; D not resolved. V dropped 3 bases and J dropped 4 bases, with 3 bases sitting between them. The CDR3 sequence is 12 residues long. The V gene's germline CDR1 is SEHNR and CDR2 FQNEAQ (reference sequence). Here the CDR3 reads CASSFGNEKLFF. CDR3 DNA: TGTGCCAGCAGCTTCGGTAATGAAAAACTGTTTTTT.

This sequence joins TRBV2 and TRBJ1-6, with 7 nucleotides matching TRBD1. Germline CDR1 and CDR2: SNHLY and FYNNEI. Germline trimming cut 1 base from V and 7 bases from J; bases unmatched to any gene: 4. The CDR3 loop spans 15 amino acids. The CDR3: CASSEGQGVNSPLHF. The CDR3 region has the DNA TGTGCCAGCAGTGAAGGGCAGGGGGTCAATTCACCCCTCCACTTT. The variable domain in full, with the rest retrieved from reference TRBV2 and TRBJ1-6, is EPEVTQTPSHQVTQMGQEVILRCVPISNHLYFYWYRQILGQKVEFLVSFYNNEISEKSEIFDDQFSVERPDGSNFTLKIRSTKLEDSAMYFCASSEGQGVNSPLHFGNGTRLTVT.

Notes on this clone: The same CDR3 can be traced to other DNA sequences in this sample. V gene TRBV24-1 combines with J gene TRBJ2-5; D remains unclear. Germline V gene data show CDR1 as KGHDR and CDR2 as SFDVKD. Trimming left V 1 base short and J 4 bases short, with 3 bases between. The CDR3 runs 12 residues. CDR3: CATSDFGETQYF. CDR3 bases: TGTGCCACCAGTGATTTTGGAGAGACCCAGTACTTC.

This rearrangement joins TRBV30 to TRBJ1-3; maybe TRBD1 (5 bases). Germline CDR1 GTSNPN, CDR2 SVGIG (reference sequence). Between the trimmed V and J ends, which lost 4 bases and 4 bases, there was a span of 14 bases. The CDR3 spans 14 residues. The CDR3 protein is CAWTSGFGGNTIYF. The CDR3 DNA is TGTGCCTGGACTTCAGGGTTTGGGGGAAACACCATATATTTT.

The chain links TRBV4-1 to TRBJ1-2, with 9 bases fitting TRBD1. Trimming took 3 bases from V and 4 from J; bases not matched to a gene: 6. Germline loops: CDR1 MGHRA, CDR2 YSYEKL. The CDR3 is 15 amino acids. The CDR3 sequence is CASSQSTGGGYGYTF. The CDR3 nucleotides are TGCGCCAGCAGCCAGTCTACAGGGGGCGGCTATGGCTACACCTTC.

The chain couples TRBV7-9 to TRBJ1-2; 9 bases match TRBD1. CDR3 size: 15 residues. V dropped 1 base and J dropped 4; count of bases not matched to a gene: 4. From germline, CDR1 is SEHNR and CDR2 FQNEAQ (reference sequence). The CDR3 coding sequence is TGTGCCAGCAGCTTAGGACAGGGGGAGTCCTATGGCTACACCTTC. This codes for CASSLGQGESYGYTF. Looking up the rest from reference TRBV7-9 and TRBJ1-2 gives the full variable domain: DTGVSQNPRHKITKRGQNVTFRCDPISEHNRLYWYRQTLGQGPEFLTYFQNEAQLEKSRLLSDRFSAERPKGSFSTLEIQRTEQGDSAMYLCASSLGQGESYGYTFGSGTRLTVV.

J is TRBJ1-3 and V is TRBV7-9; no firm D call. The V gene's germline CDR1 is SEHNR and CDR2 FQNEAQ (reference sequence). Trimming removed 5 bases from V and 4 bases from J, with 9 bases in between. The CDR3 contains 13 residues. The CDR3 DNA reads TGTGCCAGCAGCATCCAAGGGGGAAACACCATATATTTT. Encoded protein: CASSIQGGNTIYF.

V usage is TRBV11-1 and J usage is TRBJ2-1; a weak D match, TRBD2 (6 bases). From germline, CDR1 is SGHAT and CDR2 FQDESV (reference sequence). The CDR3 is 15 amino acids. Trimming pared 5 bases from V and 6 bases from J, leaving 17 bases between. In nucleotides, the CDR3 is TGTGCCAGCAGCCTACTTTGGGGGGTAGGCAATGAGCAGTTCTTC. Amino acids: CASSLLWGVGNEQFF. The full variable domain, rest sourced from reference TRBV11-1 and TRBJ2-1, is EAEVAQSPRYKITEKSQAVAFWCDPISGHATLYWYRQILGQGPELLVQFQDESVVDDSQLPKDRFSAERLKGVDSTLKIQPAELGDSAMYLCASSLLWGVGNEQFFGPGTRLTVL.

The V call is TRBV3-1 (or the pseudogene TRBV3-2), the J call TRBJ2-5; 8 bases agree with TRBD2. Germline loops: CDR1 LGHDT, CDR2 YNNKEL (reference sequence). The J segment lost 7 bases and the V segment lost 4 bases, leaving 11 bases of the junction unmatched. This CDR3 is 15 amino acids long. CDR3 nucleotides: TGTGCCAGCAGCCCTCCCGGGACTAGAGGGGGGACCCAGTACTTC. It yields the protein CASSPPGTRGGTQYF.

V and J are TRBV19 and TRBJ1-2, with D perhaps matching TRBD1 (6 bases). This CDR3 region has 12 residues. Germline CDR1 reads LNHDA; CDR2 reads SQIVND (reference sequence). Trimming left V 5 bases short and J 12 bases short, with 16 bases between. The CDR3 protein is CASSFGTLEHTF. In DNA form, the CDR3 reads TGTGCCAGTAGTTTCGGGACACTCGAACACACCTTC.

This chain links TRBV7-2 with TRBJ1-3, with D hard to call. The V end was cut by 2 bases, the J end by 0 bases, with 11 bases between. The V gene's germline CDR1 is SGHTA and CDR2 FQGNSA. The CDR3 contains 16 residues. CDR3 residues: CASSLRLEGSGNTIYF. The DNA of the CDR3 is TGTGCCAGCAGCTTAAGGCTCGAGGGCTCTGGAAACACCATATATTTT. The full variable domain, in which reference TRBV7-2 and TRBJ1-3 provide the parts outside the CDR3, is GAGVSQSPSNKVTEKGKDVELRCDPISGHTALYWYRQSLGQGLEFLIYFQGNSAPDKSGLPSDRFSAERTGGSVSTLTIQRTQQEDSAVYLCASSLRLEGSGNTIYFGEGSWLTVV.

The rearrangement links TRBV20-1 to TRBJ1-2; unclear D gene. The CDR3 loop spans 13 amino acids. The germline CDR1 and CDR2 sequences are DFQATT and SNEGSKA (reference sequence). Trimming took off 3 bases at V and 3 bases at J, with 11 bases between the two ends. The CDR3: CSASNPVDYGYTF. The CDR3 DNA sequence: TGCAGTGCTAGTAACCCGGTCGACTATGGCTACACCTTC.

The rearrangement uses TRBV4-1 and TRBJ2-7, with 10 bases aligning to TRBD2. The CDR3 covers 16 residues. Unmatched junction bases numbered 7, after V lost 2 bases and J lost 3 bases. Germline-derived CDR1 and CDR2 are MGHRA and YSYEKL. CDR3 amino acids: CASSQTWTSGDYEQYF. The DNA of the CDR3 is TGCGCCAGCAGCCAAACCTGGACTAGCGGAGACTACGAGCAGTACTTC.

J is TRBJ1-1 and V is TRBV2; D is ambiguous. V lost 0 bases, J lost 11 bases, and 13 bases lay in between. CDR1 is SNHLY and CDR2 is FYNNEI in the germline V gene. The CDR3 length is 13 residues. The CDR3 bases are TGTGCCAGCAGTGAAGCGCTCTGGGTTAGGGCTTTCTTT. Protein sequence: CASSEALWVRAFF.

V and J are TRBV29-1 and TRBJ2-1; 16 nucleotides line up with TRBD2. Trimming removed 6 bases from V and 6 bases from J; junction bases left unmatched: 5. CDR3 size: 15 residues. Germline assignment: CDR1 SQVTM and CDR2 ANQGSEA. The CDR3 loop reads CSVSGLAGGRNEQFF. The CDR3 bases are TGCAGCGTCTCGGGACTAGCGGGAGGGCGCAATGAGCAGTTCTTC.

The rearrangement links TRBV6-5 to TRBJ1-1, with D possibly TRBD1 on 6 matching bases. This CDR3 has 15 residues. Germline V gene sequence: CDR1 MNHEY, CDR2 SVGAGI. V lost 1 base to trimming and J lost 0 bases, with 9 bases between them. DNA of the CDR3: TGTGCCAGCAGTTACTGGGGGGGCGTGAACACTGAAGCTTTCTTT. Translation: CASSYWGGVNTEAFF.

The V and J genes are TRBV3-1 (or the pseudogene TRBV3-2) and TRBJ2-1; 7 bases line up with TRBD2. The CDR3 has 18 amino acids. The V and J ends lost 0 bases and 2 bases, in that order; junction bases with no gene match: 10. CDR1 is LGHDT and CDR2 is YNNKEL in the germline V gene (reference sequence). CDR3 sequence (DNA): TGTGCCAGCAGCCAAGAGTTGGGGGGGGGAGCTACCTACAATGAGCAGTTCTTC. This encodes CASSQELGGGATYNEQFF.

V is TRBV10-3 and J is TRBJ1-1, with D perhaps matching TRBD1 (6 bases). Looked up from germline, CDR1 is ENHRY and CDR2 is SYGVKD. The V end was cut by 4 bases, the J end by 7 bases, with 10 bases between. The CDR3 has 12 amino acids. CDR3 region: CAISGTVHEAFF. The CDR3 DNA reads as TGTGCCATCAGTGGGACAGTCCATGAAGCTTTCTTT.

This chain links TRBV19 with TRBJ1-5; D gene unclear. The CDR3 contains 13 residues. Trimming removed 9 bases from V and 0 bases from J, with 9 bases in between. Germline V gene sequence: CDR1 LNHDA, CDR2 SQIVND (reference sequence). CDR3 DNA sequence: TGTGCCAGGACCCTCAATAGCAATCAGCCCCAGCATTTT. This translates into CARTLNSNQPQHF.

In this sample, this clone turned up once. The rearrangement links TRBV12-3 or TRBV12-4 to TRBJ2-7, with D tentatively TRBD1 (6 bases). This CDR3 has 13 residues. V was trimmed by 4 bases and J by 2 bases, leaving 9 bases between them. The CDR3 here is CASSWRTAYEQYF. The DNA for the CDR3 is TGTGCCAGCAGTTGGAGGACAGCCTACGAGCAGTACTTC.

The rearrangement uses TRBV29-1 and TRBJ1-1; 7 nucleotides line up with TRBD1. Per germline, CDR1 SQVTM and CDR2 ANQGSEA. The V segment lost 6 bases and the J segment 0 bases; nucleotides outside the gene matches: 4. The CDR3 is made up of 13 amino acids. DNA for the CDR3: TGCAGCGTGGGGACAGCAATGAACACTGAAGCTTTCTTT. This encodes CSVGTAMNTEAFF.

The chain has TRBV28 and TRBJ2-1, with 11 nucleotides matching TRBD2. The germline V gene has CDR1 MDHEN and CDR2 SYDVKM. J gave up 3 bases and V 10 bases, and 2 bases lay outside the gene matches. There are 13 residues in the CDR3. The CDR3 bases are TGTGCCATCGGACTAGCGGGCTACAATGAGCAGTTCTTC. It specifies CAIGLAGYNEQFF.

DNA of the CDR3: TGTGCCAGCAGTTTAGGGATATGGGGGGAGCTGTTTTTT. Residues: CASSLGIWGELFF. The genes are TRBV28 and TRBJ2-2; D is unclear. Trimming took off 2 bases at V and 8 bases at J, with 9 bases between the two ends. Looked up from germline, CDR1 is MDHEN and CDR2 is SYDVKM. The CDR3 totals 13 residues. The full variable domain, its missing parts supplied by reference TRBV28 and TRBJ2-2, is DVKVTQSSRYLVKRTGEKVFLECVQDMDHENMFWYRQDPGLGLRLIYFSYDVKMKEKGDIPEGYSVSREKKERFSLILESASTNQTSMYLCASSLGIWGELFFGEGSRLTVL.

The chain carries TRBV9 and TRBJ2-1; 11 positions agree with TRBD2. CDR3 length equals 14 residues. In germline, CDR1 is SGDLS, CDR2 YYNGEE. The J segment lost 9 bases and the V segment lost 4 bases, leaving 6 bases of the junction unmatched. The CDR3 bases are TGTGCCAGCAGCCCACGGACTAGCGGGTCTGAGCAGTTCTTC. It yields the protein CASSPRTSGSEQFF.

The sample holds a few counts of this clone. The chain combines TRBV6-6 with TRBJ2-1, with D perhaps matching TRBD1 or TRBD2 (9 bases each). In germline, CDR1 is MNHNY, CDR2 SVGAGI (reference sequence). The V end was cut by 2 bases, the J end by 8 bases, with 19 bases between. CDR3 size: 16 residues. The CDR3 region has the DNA TGTGCCAGCAGTTACGCGGGGGGGACAGGGTCCGATGAGCAGTTCTTC. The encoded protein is CASSYAGGTGSDEQFF.

CDR3 coding DNA: TGTGCCAGCAGCCCAAGGGAACGCGAGCAGTACTTC. The encoded protein is CASSPREREQYF. The rearrangement uses TRBV14 and TRBJ2-7; D gene uncertain. Trimming removed 4 bases at V and 6 bases at J, with 10 bases between. The CDR3 has 12 amino acids. Germline lookup yields CDR1 SGHDN and CDR2 FVKESK.

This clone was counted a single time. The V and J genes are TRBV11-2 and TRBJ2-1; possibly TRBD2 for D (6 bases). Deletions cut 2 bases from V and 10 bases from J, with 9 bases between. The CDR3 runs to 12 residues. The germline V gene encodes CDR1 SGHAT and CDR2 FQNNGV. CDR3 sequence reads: CASSLQGLEQFF. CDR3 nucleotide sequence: TGTGCCAGCAGCTTACAGGGACTCGAGCAGTTCTTC.